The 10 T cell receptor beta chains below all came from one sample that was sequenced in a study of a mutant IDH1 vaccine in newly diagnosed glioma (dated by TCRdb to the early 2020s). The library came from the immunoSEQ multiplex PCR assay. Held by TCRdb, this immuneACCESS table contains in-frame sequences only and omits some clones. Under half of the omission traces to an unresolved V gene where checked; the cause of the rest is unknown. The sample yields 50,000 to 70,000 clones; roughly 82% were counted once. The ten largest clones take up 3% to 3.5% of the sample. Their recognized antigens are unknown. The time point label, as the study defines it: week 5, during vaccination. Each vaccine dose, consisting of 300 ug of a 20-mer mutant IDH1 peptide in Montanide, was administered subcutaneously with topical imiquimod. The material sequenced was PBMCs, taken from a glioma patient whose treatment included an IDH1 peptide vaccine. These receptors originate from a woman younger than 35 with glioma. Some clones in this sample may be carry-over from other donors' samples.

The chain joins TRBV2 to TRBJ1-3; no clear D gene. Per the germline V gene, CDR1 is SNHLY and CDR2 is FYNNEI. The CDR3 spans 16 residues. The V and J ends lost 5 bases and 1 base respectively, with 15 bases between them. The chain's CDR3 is CASSRLVADSGNTIYF. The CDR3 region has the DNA TGTGCCAGCAGTAGACTTGTTGCAGATTCTGGAAACACCATATATTTT.

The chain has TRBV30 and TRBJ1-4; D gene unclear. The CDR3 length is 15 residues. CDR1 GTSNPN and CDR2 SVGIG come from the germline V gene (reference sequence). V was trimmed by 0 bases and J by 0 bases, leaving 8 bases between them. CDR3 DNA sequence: TGTGCCTGGAGTGTAGGTACACCAACTAATGAAAAACTGTTTTTT. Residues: CAWSVGTPTNEKLFF.

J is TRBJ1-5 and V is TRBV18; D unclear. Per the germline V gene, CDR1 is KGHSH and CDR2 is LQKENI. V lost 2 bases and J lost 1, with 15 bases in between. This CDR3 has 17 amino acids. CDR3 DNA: TGTGCCAGCTCACCAAGACACCAAATTGGAAGCAATCAGCCCCAGCATTTT. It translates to CASSPRHQIGSNQPQHF.

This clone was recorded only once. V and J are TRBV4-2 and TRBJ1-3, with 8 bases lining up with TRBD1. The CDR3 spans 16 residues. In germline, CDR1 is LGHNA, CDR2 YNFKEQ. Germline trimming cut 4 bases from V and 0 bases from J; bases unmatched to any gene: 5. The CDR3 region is CASSRQGASSGNTIYF. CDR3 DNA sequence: TGTGCCAGCAGCCGGCAGGGGGCTAGCTCTGGAAACACCATATATTTT.

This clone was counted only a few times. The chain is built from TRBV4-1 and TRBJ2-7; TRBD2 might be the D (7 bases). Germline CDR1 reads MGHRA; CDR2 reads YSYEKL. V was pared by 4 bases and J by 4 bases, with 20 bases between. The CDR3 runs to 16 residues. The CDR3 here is CASSLRGGSTSYEQYF. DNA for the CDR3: TGCGCCAGCAGCCTAAGGGGGGGCTCGACCAGTTACGAGCAGTACTTC.

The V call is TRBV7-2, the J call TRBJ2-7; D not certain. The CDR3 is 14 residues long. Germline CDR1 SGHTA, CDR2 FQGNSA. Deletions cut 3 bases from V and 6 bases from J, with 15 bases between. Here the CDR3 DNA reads TGTGCCAGCAGCTTGTATCCCGGCAGGTCCGAGCAGTACTTC. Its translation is CASSLYPGRSEQYF.

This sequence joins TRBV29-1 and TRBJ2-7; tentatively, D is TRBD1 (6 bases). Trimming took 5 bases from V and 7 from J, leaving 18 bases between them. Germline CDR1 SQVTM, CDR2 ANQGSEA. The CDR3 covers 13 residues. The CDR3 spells CSVRMTGRWEQYF. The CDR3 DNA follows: TGCAGCGTTCGGATGACAGGTCGATGGGAGCAGTACTTC.

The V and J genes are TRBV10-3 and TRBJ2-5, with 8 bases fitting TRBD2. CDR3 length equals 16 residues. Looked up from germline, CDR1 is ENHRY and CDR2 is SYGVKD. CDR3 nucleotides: TGTGCGTCCGGCGGGGGGATAGCGGGCCCCCAAGAGACCCAGTACTTC. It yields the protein CASGGGIAGPQETQYF.

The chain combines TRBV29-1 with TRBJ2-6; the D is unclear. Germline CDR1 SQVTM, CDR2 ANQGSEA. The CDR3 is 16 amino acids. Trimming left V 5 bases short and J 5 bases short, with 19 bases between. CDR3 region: CSVWYYIQSRANVLTF. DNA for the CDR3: TGCAGCGTTTGGTATTACATACAAAGTCGGGCCAACGTCCTGACTTTC.

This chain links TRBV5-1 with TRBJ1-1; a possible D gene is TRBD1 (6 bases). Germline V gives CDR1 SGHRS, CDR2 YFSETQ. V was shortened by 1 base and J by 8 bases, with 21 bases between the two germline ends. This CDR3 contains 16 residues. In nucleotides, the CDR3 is TGCGCCAGCAGCTTGAGGGGAAGGACAGAAGCAAACGAAGCTTTCTTT. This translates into CASSLRGRTEANEAFF.